These 5 T cell receptor beta chains were sequenced from one sample in a study of PD-1 blockade in classical Hodgkin lymphoma. Every patient was affected by relapse after autologous stem cell transplantation, while exposure to brentuximab vedotin was not uniform. TCRdb keeps only in-frame clones here, not all; method: immunoSEQ multiplex PCR. The sample holds 20,000 to 25,000 clones, around 80% seen once. Here the sequenced sample was peripheral blood mononuclear cells (PBMCs), taken before the second cycle of nivolumab. All receptors come from a human donor with classical Hodgkin lymphoma.

V gene TRBV29-1 combines with J gene TRBJ2-1; 11 nucleotides align to TRBD1. Germline loops: CDR1 SQVTM, CDR2 ANQGSEA. After removal of 7 bases from V and 7 bases from J, the junction contained 9 bases not matched to a gene. This CDR3 has 14 amino acids. The CDR3 loop reads CSAGLGQGGNEQFF. The CDR3 nucleotides are TGCAGCGCCGGACTGGGACAGGGGGGGAATGAGCAGTTCTTC.

This chain connects TRBV27 to TRBJ1-4, with D unresolved. The germline V gene encodes CDR1 MNHEY and CDR2 SMNVEV (reference sequence). With 7 bases removed from V and 2 bases from J, the gap between germline ends came to 8 bases. There are 13 residues in the CDR3. The CDR3 coding sequence is TGTGCCAGCATGAGAGCGACTAATGAAAAACTGTTTTTT. It specifies CASMRATNEKLFF. Drawing the rest from reference TRBV27 and TRBJ1-4, the complete variable domain is EAQVTQNPRYLITVTGKKLTVTCSQNMNHEYMSWYRQDPGLGLRQIYYSMNVEVTDKGDVPEGYKVSRKEKRNFPLILESPSPNQTSLYFCASMRATNEKLFFGSGTQLSVL.

For the CDR3, the DNA is TGTGCCAGCAGATCGGACTCAGCTACCTACGAGCAGTACTTC. This gives the protein CASRSDSATYEQYF. V gene TRBV5-4 combines with J gene TRBJ2-7; D is perhaps TRBD2 (5 bases). The germline V gene has CDR1 SGHNT and CDR2 YYREEE (reference sequence). The CDR3 is 14 amino acids. V lost 5 bases and J 2 bases, leaving 14 bases between the germline ends.

The chain uses TRBV5-1 and TRBJ2-3; 12 nucleotides agree with TRBD2. Germline loops: CDR1 SGHRS, CDR2 YFSETQ. The CDR3 spans 16 residues. The ends lost 4 bases at V and 3 bases at J; junction bases unmatched: 6. CDR3 DNA sequence: TGCGCCAGCAGCACGACTAGCGGGGGATTTACAGATACGCAGTATTTT. Translation gives CASSTTSGGFTDTQYF.

The chain couples TRBV25-1 to TRBJ2-1; no clear D. Germline CDR1 reads MGHDK; CDR2 reads SYGVNS. The CDR3 extends over 11 amino acids. The ends were cut back, 6 bases at V and 2 bases at J, with 2 bases in the middle. In nucleotides, the CDR3 is TGTGCCAGCAGCCCCTACAATGAGCAGTTCTTC. Protein: CASSPYNEQFF. Combining the CDR3 with reference TRBV25-1 and TRBJ2-1 gives the whole variable domain EADIYQTPRYLVIGTGKKITLECSQTMGHDKMYWYQQDPGMELHLIHYSYGVNSTEKGDLSSESTVSRIRTEHFPLTLESARPSHTSQYLCASSPYNEQFFGPGTRLTVL.